This is a list of T cell receptor beta chains from one sample in a study of T cells in Graves' hyperthyroidism and ophthalmopathy. TCRdb re-called the multiplex PCR reads through MiXCR, storing one row per CDR3 protein. This sample yields some 570,000 distinct CDR3 sequences, of which roughly 17% are seen a single time; roughly 15% belongs to the top ten. Sample: blood. All receptors derive from a young woman with Graves' ophthalmopathy. Each CDR3 is given without its conserved first and last residue. The order of the fields is V gene, J gene, CDR3 protein.

TRBV2	TRBJ1-1	ASSEDGGNTEAF
TRBV27	TRBJ2-1	ASSSGWGQGTDNEQF
TRBV20-1	TRBJ1-2	SAPGRKNYGYT
TRBV28	TRBJ2-7	ASSRRRTSGRAYEQY
TRBV13	TRBJ2-7	ASSLTGTGKDEQY
TRBV28	TRBJ2-7	ASSLGTGPFEQY
TRBV5-1	TRBJ2-7	ASSLGQGGGYYEQY
TRBV6-6	TRBJ2-7	ASSYSPRAGQSYEQY
TRBV30	TRBJ1-3	AWAYNRGPGNTIY
TRBV28	TRBJ2-7	ASSLRTSGSASYEQY
TRBV3-1	TRBJ2-1	ASSQDIGSAGGVVFGNEQF
TRBV7-2	TRBJ1-1	ASSLTSGWHTEAF
TRBV19	TRBJ1-1	ASSIGLRTEAF
TRBV27	TRBJ1-2	ASSLSAGTGHYGYT
TRBV5-4	TRBJ2-5	ASSSSGQGSPKY
TRBV20-1	TRBJ1-2	SARGVRAQDGYT
TRBV18	TRBJ2-1	ASSPPRTGVDNEQF
TRBV30	TRBJ2-5	AWSGTAWRGQETQY
TRBV27	TRBJ1-2	ASSPIGQLVGYT
TRBV20-1	TRBJ2-1	SASSGDHNEQF
TRBV30	TRBJ1-1	AWSETGTVAF
TRBV9	TRBJ1-4	ASSVGQGREKLF
TRBV3-1	TRBJ1-4	ASSTWGAEKLF
TRBV6-2/TRBV6-3	TRBJ1-5	ASSSGQENQPQH
TRBV2	TRBJ1-5	ASREQGAPGQPQH
TRBV18	TRBJ1-1	ASSPRAGGTEAF
TRBV29-1	TRBJ2-1	SVGAGWGRGVNEQF
TRBV28	TRBJ1-1	ASSFLSDTISEAF
TRBV5-5	TRBJ1-5	ASSFGRTGFDQPQH
TRBV6-1	TRBJ2-1	ASSFDRYNEQF
TRBV3-1	TRBJ1-1	ASSVVELREMNTEAF
TRBV10-3	TRBJ2-1	AIKDTNEQF
TRBV6-6	TRBJ1-1	ASSYSQGRGEAF
TRBV28	TRBJ2-3	ASSPFGGGTDTQY
TRBV7-2	TRBJ2-5	ASSSGQFLQETQY
TRBV5-6	TRBJ2-1	ASSQTGFRDEQF
TRBV6-2/TRBV6-3	TRBJ2-5	ASSTNGRQETQY
TRBV29-1	TRBJ1-5	SVGTNSGPQH
TRBV19	TRBJ1-1	ASSRDGPRDRVDRTEAF
TRBV5-1	TRBJ2-5	ASSLAEGLRETQY
TRBV2	TRBJ1-2	ASSQDTTPSLRGYT
TRBV28	TRBJ2-1	ASSKGGTGNANEQF
TRBV20-1	TRBJ1-6	SARDPTAYSPLH